A selection of T cell receptor beta chains follows, all from one sample in a study of human T cells and chemical hapten exposure. From the RACE reads, TCRdb called clonotypes with MiXCR, one entry per CDR3 protein. The sample lists roughly 50,000 distinct CDR3 sequences, 9.5% to 12% seen once, with about 1.8% in the top ten. The specimen was whole blood, collected in connection with sensitization to the hapten diphenylcyclopropenone (DPC). The receptor source for this set is a woman in her forties with alopecia areata. Some clones in this sample may be carry-over from other donors' samples. Each CDR3 is given without its conserved first and last residue.

>TRBJ2-1|TRBV7-6
ASIRGLSSYNEQF
>TRBJ2-3|TRBV6-2/TRBV6-3
ASTSRPLTDTQY
>TRBJ2-7|TRBV19
ASSVSGTGGGYSEQY
>TRBJ1-2|TRBV6-2/TRBV6-3
ASSYEDLLGYT
>TRBJ1-5|TRBV7-2
ASSPTGATTQH
>TRBJ2-2|TRBV5-5
ASSLRTSGTGELF
>TRBJ1-4|TRBV15
ATSRGSEAATNEKLF
>TRBJ1-5|TRBV18
ASSPRQNQPQH
>TRBJ2-1|TRBV6-4
ASSDSGGGTPYNEQF
>TRBJ2-5|TRBV7-2
ASSLGRLSQETQY
>TRBJ2-2|TRBV5-5
ASSLVGQGQGNTGELF
>TRBJ2-7|TRBV11-2
ASSLDSGLVRYEQY
>TRBJ2-1|TRBV6-5
ASRRPGQNNEQF
>TRBJ2-1|TRBV7-9
ASSPTRDRVL
>TRBJ2-3|TRBV5-1
ASSLDSGGQDTQY
>TRBJ1-5|TRBV19
ASSIVLTDNSNQPQH
>TRBJ1-2|TRBV5-1
ASRLSGAPSFSNYGYT
>TRBJ2-7|TRBV25-1
ASSEWGTSGFYEQY
>TRBJ1-1|TRBV2
ASSGQVNEAF
>TRBJ1-5|TRBV27
ASSIGHNQPQH
>TRBJ1-1|TRBV18
ASSPWTDTEAF
>TRBJ2-2|TRBV12-3/TRBV12-4
ASSPTPLAGTNTGELF
>TRBJ2-1|TRBV30
AWSTRTSGRSVGNEQF
>TRBJ2-2|TRBV24-1
ATSDGTGSYTGELF
>TRBJ2-7|TRBV6-5
ASSPGTGASYEQY
>TRBJ2-3|TRBV6-1
ASSEGSGSADTQY
>TRBJ2-3|TRBV7-9
ASSLGWSTDTQY
>TRBJ2-1|TRBV28
ASSTQGQGAYNEQF
>TRBJ1-2|TRBV5-1
ASSLAENYGYT
>TRBJ1-5|TRBV20-1
SASLPGQGNQPQH
>TRBJ2-5|TRBV28
ASRGPATPETQY
>TRBJ1-6|TRBV7-2
ASSAGSARNSPLH
>TRBJ2-7|TRBV12-3/TRBV12-4
ASRKGRVSYEQY
>TRBJ2-7|TRBV28
ASSLWGYEQY
>TRBJ2-3|TRBV4-2
ASSQDQSGDTQY
>TRBJ2-7|TRBV5-5
ASSYSRSSYEQY
>TRBJ1-2|TRBV28
ASSTGGGDYGYT
>TRBJ2-3|TRBV30
AWSPGQGRDTQY
>TRBJ2-7|TRBV7-9
ASSFGPDMSYEQY
>TRBJ2-1|TRBV10-3
AISESPGHSNEQF
>TRBJ1-1|TRBV3-1
ASTPEEGTTEAF
>TRBJ2-1|TRBV30
AWSTGIGGYNEQF
>TRBJ2-3|TRBV20-1
SARAAGRASTDTQY
>TRBJ1-4|TRBV4-1
ASSHADRGQEKLF
>TRBJ2-7|TRBV29-1
SIFRRGGSSYEQY
>TRBJ2-3|TRBV11-2
ASSNRLAGSTDTQY
>TRBJ2-5|TRBV5-4
ASGGDGETQY
>TRBJ1-2|TRBV6-6
AASTGAGYGYT
>TRBJ2-7|TRBV24-1
ATSDLTGEQY
>TRBJ2-2|TRBV12-3/TRBV12-4
ASSGQGSVYGDLF
>TRBJ1-5|TRBV24-1
ATSAVFGAPLSNQPQH
>TRBJ2-7|TRBV12-3/TRBV12-4
ASRRGTPPYEQY